The rows below give T cell receptor beta chains drawn from one sample of a study of cytomegalovirus exposure and HLA in healthy donors. Generated by immunoSEQ multiplex PCR, the TCRdb table keeps only in-frame clones and is missing some. The table includes some 120,000 clones, about 78% detected once. Sequences were obtained from PBMCs. These receptors came from a man between 50 and 59 years old in good health and CMV-seronegative. CDR3s include the opening cysteine and the closing phenylalanine or tryptophan. The D gene is left open where the match is weak. Size tells how often a clone was seen (once, few, many) or the class of an expanded clone, and some rows leave it out.

d_call	clone_size	j_call	v_call	cdr3_nt	cdr3_aa
NA	NA	TRBJ2-2	TRBV7-2	TGTGCCAGCAGCGCTCGACAAAAGAACACCGGGGAGCTGTTTTTT	CASSARQKNTGELFF
NA	NA	TRBJ2-1	TRBV5-1	TGCGCCAGCAGCCAGGATTCAACCTCCTACAATGAGCAGTTCTTC	CASSQDSTSYNEQFF
NA	few	TRBJ1-4	TRBV9	TGTGCCAGCAGCCCTACAGGGTTGGGGGAAAAACTGTTTTTT	CASSPTGLGEKLFF
NA	once	TRBJ2-3	TRBV29-1	TGCAGCGTTGATCAAACAGATACGCAGTATTTT	CSVDQTDTQYF
NA	NA	TRBJ1-2	TRBV29-1	TGCAGCGTTGAACCTCAGGGATATGGCTACACCTTC	CSVEPQGYGYTF
TRBD1	NA	TRBJ1-5	TRBV28	TGTGCCAGCAGTACCGGACAGGGGGTTTATCGGAATCAGCCCCAGCATTTT	CASSTGQGVYRNQPQHF
TRBD2	NA	TRBJ2-5	TRBV4-2	TGTGCCAGCAGCCGCAACGGGGCGGGAGGGGGGTTACAAGAGACCCAGTACTTC	CASSRNGAGGGLQETQYF
NA	NA	TRBJ2-2	TRBV4-1	TGCGCCAGCAGCCAAGAGGCCTTTGGGGGGGCAACCGGGGAGCTGTTTTTT	CASSQEAFGGATGELFF
TRBD2	few	TRBJ2-5	TRBV7-2	TGTGCCAGCAGCTCGACCAGGACTAGCCCAGAGACCCAGTACTTC	CASSSTRTSPETQYF
TRBD1	NA	TRBJ2-5	TRBV6-1	TGTGCCAGCAGTCGGGGACAGGGCTCGAAAGAGACCCAGTACTTC	CASSRGQGSKETQYF
NA	few	TRBJ2-5	TRBV14	TGTGCCAGCAGCCAACGTACAGAGCAAGAGACCCAGTACTTC	CASSQRTEQETQYF
TRBD2	NA	TRBJ2-3	TRBV29-1	TGCAGCGTTGAAGGCTGGACTAGCGGGAGCACAGATACGCAGTATTTT	CSVEGWTSGSTDTQYF
TRBD1	NA	TRBJ2-3	TRBV18	TGTGCCAGCTCACCTAGACAGGGAATAGATACGCAGTATTTT	CASSPRQGIDTQYF
TRBD2	NA	TRBJ2-1	TRBV15	TGTGCCACCAGCCTCCGGGGTAGCGGGGTGAGAAATGAGCAGTTCTTC	CATSLRGSGVRNEQFF
NA	NA	TRBJ2-3	TRBV5-8	TGTGCCAGCAGCTTAGGTAGCGGAGGTACCACTAGCACAGATACGCAGTATTTT	CASSLGSGGTTSTDTQYF
NA	few	TRBJ2-2	TRBV6-1	TGTGCCAGCAGTGAGACAGGAACGGCGAACACCGGGGAGCTGTTTTTT	CASSETGTANTGELFF